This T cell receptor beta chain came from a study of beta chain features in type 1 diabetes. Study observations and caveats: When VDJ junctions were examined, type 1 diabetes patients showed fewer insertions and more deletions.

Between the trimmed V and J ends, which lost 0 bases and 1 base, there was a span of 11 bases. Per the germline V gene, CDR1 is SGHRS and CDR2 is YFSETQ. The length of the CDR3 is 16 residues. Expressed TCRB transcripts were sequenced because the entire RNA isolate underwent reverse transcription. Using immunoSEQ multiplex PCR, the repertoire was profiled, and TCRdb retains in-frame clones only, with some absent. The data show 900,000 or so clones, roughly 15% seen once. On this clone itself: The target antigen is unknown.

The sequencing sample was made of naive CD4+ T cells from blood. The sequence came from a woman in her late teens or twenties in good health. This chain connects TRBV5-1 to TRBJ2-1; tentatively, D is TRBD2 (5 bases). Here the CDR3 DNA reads TGCGCCAGCAGCTTGGGAGACTACGTGTCCTACAATGAGCAGTTCTTC. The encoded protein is CASSLGDYVSYNEQFF.